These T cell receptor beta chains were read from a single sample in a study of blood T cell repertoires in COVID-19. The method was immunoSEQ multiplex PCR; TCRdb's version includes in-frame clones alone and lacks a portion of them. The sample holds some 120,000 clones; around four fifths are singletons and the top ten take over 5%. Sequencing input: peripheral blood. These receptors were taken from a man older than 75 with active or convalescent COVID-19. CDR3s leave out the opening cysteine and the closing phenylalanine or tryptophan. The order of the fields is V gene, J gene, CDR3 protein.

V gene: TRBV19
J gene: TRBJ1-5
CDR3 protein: ASSPQGYSNQPQH

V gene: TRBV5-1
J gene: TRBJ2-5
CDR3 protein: ASSGFSGGAETQY

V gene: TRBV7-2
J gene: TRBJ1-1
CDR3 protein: ASSTPTGGTEAF

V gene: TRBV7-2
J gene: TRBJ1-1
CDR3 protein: ASSPDRAILNTEAF

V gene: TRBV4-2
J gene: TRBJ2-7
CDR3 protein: ASSPSGFEQY

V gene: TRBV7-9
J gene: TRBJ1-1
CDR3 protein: ASSLYQDRGRSEAF

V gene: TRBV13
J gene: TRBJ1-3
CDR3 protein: ASSRRSSTIY

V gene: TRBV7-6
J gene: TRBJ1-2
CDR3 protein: ASSLGRGGRLYGYT

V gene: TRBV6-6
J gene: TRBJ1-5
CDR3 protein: ASSYDSTGPYQPQH

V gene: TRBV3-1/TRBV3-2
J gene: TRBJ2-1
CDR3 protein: ASSQEGARQF

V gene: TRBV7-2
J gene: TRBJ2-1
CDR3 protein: ASRPGQGGYNEQF

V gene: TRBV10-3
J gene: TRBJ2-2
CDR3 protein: AISGSGQGNTGELF

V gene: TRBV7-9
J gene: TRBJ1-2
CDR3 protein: AIDRVIDYGYT

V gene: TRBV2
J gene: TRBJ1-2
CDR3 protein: ASSDSHYGYT

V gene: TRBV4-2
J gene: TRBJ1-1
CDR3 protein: ASSQDPSGALNTEAF

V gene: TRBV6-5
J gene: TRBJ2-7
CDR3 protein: ASSPRTGYEQY

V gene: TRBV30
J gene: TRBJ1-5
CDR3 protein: AWSVTGTTNQPQH

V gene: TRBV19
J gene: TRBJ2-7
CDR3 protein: ASSIGQAYEQY

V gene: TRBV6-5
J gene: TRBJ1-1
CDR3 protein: ASSYSLQGGNTEAF

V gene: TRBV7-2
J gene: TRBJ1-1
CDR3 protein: ASSLELERTEAF

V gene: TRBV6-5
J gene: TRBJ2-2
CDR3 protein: ASREVNTGELF

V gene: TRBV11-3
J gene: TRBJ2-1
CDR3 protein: ASSLEGGSYNEQF

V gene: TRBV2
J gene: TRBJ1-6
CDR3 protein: ASTRTGDRPLH